The 18 T cell receptor beta chains below come from one sample, sequenced in a study of cytomegalovirus exposure and HLA in healthy donors. Method: immunoSEQ multiplex PCR; TCRdb's copy keeps in-frame clones and lacks some. This sample has about 240,000 clones, with around 85% found just once. The source material was PBMCs. These receptors originate from a woman in her twenties or thirties in good health and CMV-seropositive.

The chain joins TRBV5-1 to TRBJ1-1, with D tentatively TRBD1 (5 bases). The CDR3 covers 14 residues. In germline, CDR1 is SGHRS, CDR2 YFSETQ. Trimming cost V 6 bases and J 5 bases, with 17 bases left between them. The CDR3 DNA is TGCGCCAGCACTGTGGGCCAGCGGGGGACTGAAGCTTTCTTT. It encodes CASTVGQRGTEAFF. The full variable domain, with the rest looked up from reference TRBV5-1 and TRBJ1-1, is KAGVTQTPRYLIKTRGQQVTLSCSPISGHRSVSWYQQTPGQGLQFLFEYFSETQRNKGNFPGRFSGRQFSNSRSEMNVSTLELGDSALYLCASTVGQRGTEAFFGQGTRLTVV.

The gene calls are TRBV7-8 and TRBJ1-3, with D tentatively TRBD1 (5 bases). The CDR3 runs to 18 residues. Germline CDR1 reads SGHVS; CDR2 reads FQNEAQ. The V and J ends lost 1 base and 1 base respectively, with 17 bases between them. The CDR3 sequence: CASSLVGMLGDSGNTIYF. The CDR3, as DNA: TGTGCCAGCAGCTTAGTGGGAATGTTAGGGGATTCTGGAAACACCATATATTTT.

The V and J genes are TRBV15 and TRBJ1-3; D remains ambiguous. Deletions cut 0 bases from V and 0 bases from J, with 6 bases between. The CDR3 loop spans 15 amino acids. Germline V CDR1 and CDR2: LNHNV, YYDKDF (reference sequence). The CDR3 reads CATSRDRSSGNTIYF. CDR3 nucleotide sequence: TGTGCCACCAGCAGAGATCGGAGCTCTGGAAACACCATATATTTT.

This clone has just a few counts. The rearrangement links TRBV7-9 to TRBJ2-1, with 8 bases matching TRBD2. CDR3 length: 15 residues. Germline loops: CDR1 SEHNR, CDR2 FQNEAQ (reference sequence). V shed 1 base, J shed 9 bases, and the junction held 8 bases outside the gene matches. The chain's CDR3 is CASSLGSGGVAEQFF. The DNA of the CDR3 is TGTGCCAGCAGCTTAGGGAGCGGGGGTGTGGCTGAGCAGTTCTTC.

This sequence joins TRBV30 and TRBJ1-2, with no clear D. CDR1 is GTSNPN, CDR2 SVGIG, per germline (reference sequence). CDR3 size: 12 residues. The V end lost 0 bases, the J end lost 8 bases, and 10 bases lay between the germline ends. The CDR3 region is CAWSVMGGGYTF. As DNA, the CDR3 is TGTGCCTGGAGTGTTATGGGAGGAGGCTACACCTTC.

V and J are TRBV19 and TRBJ2-7; D might be TRBD2 (6 bases). CDR3 length: 13 residues. The germline CDR1 and CDR2 sequences are LNHDA and SQIVND (reference sequence). V lost 5 bases to trimming and J lost 4 bases, with 12 bases between them. The CDR3, as DNA: TGTGCCAGTAGTGCGGGACCTTCTTACGAGCAGTACTTC. This translates into CASSAGPSYEQYF.

V and J are TRBV29-1 and TRBJ2-1; D may be TRBD1 (5 bases). Germline CDR1 is SQVTM and CDR2 is ANQGSEA. This CDR3 is built from 13 residues. Trimming removed 4 bases at V and 5 bases at J, with 12 bases between. CDR3 residues: CSVVWGYDNEQFF. CDR3 nucleotide sequence: TGCAGCGTTGTATGGGGCTACGACAATGAGCAGTTCTTC.

V usage is TRBV18 and J usage is TRBJ2-3; 9 bases line up with TRBD2. The CDR3 totals 17 residues. The junction had 8 bases not matched to a gene; V was cut back by 3 bases and J by 1 base. The germline gives CDR1 KGHSH, CDR2 LQKENI. DNA for the CDR3: TGTGCCAGCTCACCTATTAGCGGGAGTGAGGGCACAGATACGCAGTATTTT. This translates into CASSPISGSEGTDTQYF.

This chain links TRBV18 with TRBJ2-2, with 9 bases matching TRBD1. The junction had 13 bases not matched to a gene; V was cut back by 6 bases and J by 2 bases. Germline V gene data show CDR1 as KGHSH and CDR2 as LQKENI. The CDR3 runs to 18 residues. The CDR3 spells CASSTTIPGQGNTGELFF. The CDR3 bases are TGTGCCAGCTCGACCACCATCCCGGGACAGGGAAACACCGGGGAGCTGTTTTTT.

V is TRBV11-2 and J is TRBJ2-1, with 9 bases lining up with TRBD2. The V segment lost 5 bases and the J segment 6 bases; nucleotides outside the gene matches: 11. Germline loops: CDR1 SGHAT, CDR2 FQNNGV. There are 16 residues in the CDR3. The CDR3 spells CASSPPVAGVPNEQFF. The CDR3 bases are TGTGCCAGCAGCCCCCCAGTAGCGGGAGTACCCAATGAGCAGTTCTTC.

This clone was found a few times. CDR3: CASSWTGEFGYGGYTF. As DNA, the CDR3 is TGTGCCAGCAGCTGGACAGGGGAATTTGGATACGGTGGCTACACCTTC. The chain has TRBV5-5 and TRBJ1-2, with 9 bases matching TRBD1. The CDR3 runs 16 residues. Germline V CDR1 and CDR2: SGHKS, YYEKEE (reference sequence). Trimming removed 3 bases from V and 7 bases from J; junction bases left unmatched: 13.

The genes are TRBV18 and TRBJ2-7; no definite D call. From germline, CDR1 is KGHSH and CDR2 LQKENI. V lost 0 bases, J lost 1 base, and 7 bases lay in between. There are 14 residues in the CDR3. The DNA of the CDR3 is TGTGCCAGCTCACCACCGAGTATATCCTACGAGCAGTACTTC. It translates to CASSPPSISYEQYF.

The rearrangement joins TRBV27 to TRBJ2-5, with TRBD1 identical over 10 bases. The CDR3 runs 15 residues. Trimming removed 5 bases from V and 4 bases from J; junction bases left unmatched: 7. Germline CDR1 and CDR2: MNHEY and SMNVEV (reference sequence). The CDR3 here is CASSATGGVRETQYF. The CDR3 coding sequence is TGTGCCAGCAGTGCGACAGGGGGCGTCAGAGAGACCCAGTACTTC.

The chain couples TRBV9 to TRBJ2-2, with D unresolved. V lost 4 bases, J lost 0 bases, and 10 bases lay in between. Germline loops: CDR1 SGDLS, CDR2 YYNGEE. The CDR3 runs to 15 residues. In nucleotides, the CDR3 is TGTGCCAGCAGCCCCCGAGGCGCGAACACCGGGGAGCTGTTTTTT. Translation: CASSPRGANTGELFF.

The chain employs TRBV6-1 and TRBJ2-5; TRBD1 matches 10 bases. Germline assignment: CDR1 MNHNS and CDR2 SASEGT. This CDR3 has 18 residues. Trimming at V came to 2 bases and at J to 5 bases, leaving 14 bases not matched to a gene. The CDR3 sequence: CASSEHGTGVLLGETQYF. For the CDR3, the DNA is TGTGCCAGCAGTGAACATGGGACAGGGGTTCTCCTTGGGGAGACCCAGTACTTC.

The V and J genes are TRBV18 and TRBJ1-5, with TRBD1 matching over 8 bases. This CDR3 region has 15 residues. V shed 1 base and J 5 bases; nucleotides not matched to a gene: 4. Germline CDR1 is KGHSH and CDR2 is LQKENI. The CDR3 sequence is CASSPQQGVDQPQHF. In nucleotides, the CDR3 is TGTGCCAGCTCACCACAACAGGGGGTGGATCAGCCCCAGCATTTT. The full variable domain, its missing parts supplied by reference TRBV18 and TRBJ1-5, is NAGVMQNPRHLVRRRGQEARLRCSPMKGHSHVYWYRQLPEEGLKFMVYLQKENIIDESGMPKERFSAEFPKEGPSILRIQQVVRGDSAAYFCASSPQQGVDQPQHFGDGTRLSIL.

The CDR3 nucleotides are TGCGCCAGCTGCCTGAGCGGGGGCCCCTACAATGAGCAGTTCTTC. This codes for CASCLSGGPYNEQFF. The chain uses TRBV5-1 and TRBJ2-1; the match to TRBD2 covers 8 bases. This CDR3 spans 15 amino acids. Trimming at V came to 7 bases and at J to 2 bases, leaving 8 bases not matched to a gene. Germline V gene lookup returns CDR1 SGHRS and CDR2 YFSETQ. The variable domain in full, with the rest retrieved from reference TRBV5-1 and TRBJ2-1, is KAGVTQTPRYLIKTRGQQVTLSCSPISGHRSVSWYQQTPGQGLQFLFEYFSETQRNKGNFPGRFSGRQFSNSRSEMNVSTLELGDSALYLCASCLSGGPYNEQFFGPGTRLTVL.

The chain links TRBV28 to TRBJ1-1; TRBD1 is a possible D gene (6 bases). V was shortened by 4 bases and J by 0 bases, with 18 bases between the two germline ends. There are 17 residues in the CDR3. Germline V lookup: CDR1 MDHEN, CDR2 SYDVKM. The CDR3 protein is CASSYPGTPSMNTEAFF. The CDR3, as DNA: TGTGCCAGCAGTTACCCGGGGACACCTTCTATGAACACTGAAGCTTTCTTT. Together with reference TRBV28 and TRBJ1-1, the CDR3 gives the full variable domain: DVKVTQSSRYLVKRTGEKVFLECVQDMDHENMFWYRQDPGLGLRLIYFSYDVKMKEKGDIPEGYSVSREKKERFSLILESASTNQTSMYLCASSYPGTPSMNTEAFFGQGTRLTVV.